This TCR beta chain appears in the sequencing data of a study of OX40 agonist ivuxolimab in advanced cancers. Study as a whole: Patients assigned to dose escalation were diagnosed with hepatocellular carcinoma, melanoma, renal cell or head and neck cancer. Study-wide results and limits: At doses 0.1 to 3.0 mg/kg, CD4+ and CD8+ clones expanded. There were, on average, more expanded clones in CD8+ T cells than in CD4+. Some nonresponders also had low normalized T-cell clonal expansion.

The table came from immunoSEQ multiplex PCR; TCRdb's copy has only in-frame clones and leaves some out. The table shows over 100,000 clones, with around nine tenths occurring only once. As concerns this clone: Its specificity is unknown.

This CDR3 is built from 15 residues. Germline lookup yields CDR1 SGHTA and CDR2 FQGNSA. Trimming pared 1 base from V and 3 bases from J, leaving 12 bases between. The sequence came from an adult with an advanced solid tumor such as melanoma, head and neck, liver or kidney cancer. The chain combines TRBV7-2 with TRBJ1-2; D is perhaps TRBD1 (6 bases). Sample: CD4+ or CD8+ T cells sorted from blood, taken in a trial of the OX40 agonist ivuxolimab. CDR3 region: CASSLGSGDYYGYTF. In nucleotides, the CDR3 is TGTGCCAGCAGCTTAGGGTCAGGGGACTACTATGGCTACACCTTC.